What follows describes a single T cell receptor beta chain. Which antigen it targets is not known. Nothing much larger sits one base from this clone, and base qualities are not available. The germline V gene sets CDR1 to KGHSH and CDR2 to LQKENI. A distance of 15 bases separates the germline ends of V and J, which lose 2 bases and 5 bases respectively. Including the terminal cysteine and phenylalanine, the CDR3 comprises 15 residues. Only the CDR3 part of the read is kept: 45 bases, read in frame from the first base. Sample time point, as interpreted from the label and publication: baseline before first vaccination. The vaccinee samples were drawn from two UK trials, COV001 and COV002, one of which was a single-blind randomized controlled phase 2/3 trial testing AZD1222 (ChAdOx1 nCoV-19) in healthy adults. Trial participant PBMC samples were collected at day 0 and day 28 after the second dose for TCRbeta chain sequencing.

The CDR3 regions of human TCRbeta chains were subjected to immunosequencing. The source study handled its data this way. TCRs in the repertoires were compared against a reference library of SARS-CoV-2-specific TCRs that had been generated with the MIRA antigen-specificity platform. Breadth was defined as the fraction of unique TCRs that were SARS-CoV-2-associated, and depth was defined as the fraction of total T cells that were SARS-CoV-2-associated. Each spike-specific TCR was assigned to its reactive spike region and to a CD4 or CD8 class using the MIRA data. Log10-transformed breadth and depth values were compared by one-way ANOVA with Sidak's multiple comparisons tests. The clones in this table, taken by TCRdb from immuneACCESS, are in-frame only. Not every clone is retained; where verified, under half of the shortfall comes from an unresolved V gene, and the cause of the rest is unknown. V and J calls and clone size are as listed in that table; D and trimming were resolved from the DNA. The sample profile shows 90,000 to 120,000 clones; approximately 90% of them were found once. Around 20% of the sample lies in the top ten.

This sample is part of a study of T cell responses to AZD1222 COVID-19 vaccine (dated by TCRdb to the early 2020s). Describing the broader study: AZD1222 recipients whose second dose came at about 4 weeks and those whose second dose came at about 12 weeks were combined into one group, since spike-specific TCR depth and breadth did not differ between the two schedules. A total of approximately 250 trial participants underwent TCR sequencing, of whom some 200 had received two doses of AZD1222 and 26 had received two doses of the MenACWY control vaccine. Trial participants were enrolled by age into subgroups of 18-55, 56-69 and 70-plus years, and about 150, 27 and 61 TCR-sequenced participants, respectively, were included in these subgroups. General findings and caveats noted by the study authors: Most participants were white British and females outnumbered males, and the authors suggested that clonal diversity may have been underestimated. The 56-69-year group was small, and its depth increase did not reach significance, likely because of low power. Vaccine-associated CD4 TCRs spanned the whole spike protein, with dominant responses in regions 160-218 and 743-854. Reportedly, close to half of the unique spike-specific TCRs recognized epitopes lying outside the regions that are mutated in the B.1.351 and B.1.1.7 variants. After two AZD1222 doses, spike-specific TCR breadth and depth were significantly higher than at day 0 and than in MenACWY recipients. No day 14 peak-response samples were available, so repertoires were characterized only after the peak T cell response. Conclusions about previously exposed vaccinees are limited, since just a handful of AZD1222 recipients were seropositive for SARS-CoV-2 at baseline.

This TCR derives from an adult in good health. This chain joins TRBV18 to TRBJ1-1; the D gene is perhaps TRBD1, on 6 matching bases. Sequences were derived from peripheral blood, sampled on day 0 of AZD1222 vaccination. The bases are TGTGCCAGCTCACCATCTGTACAGGGATCGACTGAAGCTTTCTTT. Its protein product is CASSPSVQGSTEAFF.